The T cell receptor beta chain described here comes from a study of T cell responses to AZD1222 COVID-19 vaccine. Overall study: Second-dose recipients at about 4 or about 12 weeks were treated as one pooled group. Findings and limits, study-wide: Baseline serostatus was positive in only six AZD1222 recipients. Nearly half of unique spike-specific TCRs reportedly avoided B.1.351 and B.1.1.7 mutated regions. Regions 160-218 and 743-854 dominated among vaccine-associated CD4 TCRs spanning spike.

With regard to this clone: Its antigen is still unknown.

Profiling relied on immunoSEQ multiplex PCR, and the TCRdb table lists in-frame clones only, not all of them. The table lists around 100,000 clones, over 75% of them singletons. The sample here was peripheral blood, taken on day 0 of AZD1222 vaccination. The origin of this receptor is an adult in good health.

CDR3 protein: CASSDWTAGEAFF. CDR3 bases: TGTGCCAGTAGCGATTGGACAGCGGGTGAAGCTTTCTTT. This chain connects TRBV19 to TRBJ1-1; TRBD1 is a possible D gene (6 bases). Deletions cut 6 bases from V and 7 bases from J, with 15 bases between. Germline CDR1 LNHDA, CDR2 SQIVND (reference sequence). The CDR3 length is 13 residues.